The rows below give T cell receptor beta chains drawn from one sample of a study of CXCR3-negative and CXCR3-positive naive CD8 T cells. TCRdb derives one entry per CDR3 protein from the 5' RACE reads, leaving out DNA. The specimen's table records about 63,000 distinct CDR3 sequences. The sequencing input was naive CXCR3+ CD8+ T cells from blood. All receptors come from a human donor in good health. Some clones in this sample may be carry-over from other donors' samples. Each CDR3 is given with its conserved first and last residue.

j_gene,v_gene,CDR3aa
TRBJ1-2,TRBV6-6,CATLAGDYGYTF
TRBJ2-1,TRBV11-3,CASSPREAGTGNEQFF
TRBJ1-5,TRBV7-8,CASSLEGGRWPQHF
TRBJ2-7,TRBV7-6,CASSLATGPYEQYF
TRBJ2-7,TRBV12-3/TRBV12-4,CASSTGKSYEQYF
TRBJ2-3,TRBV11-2,CASSLSDRDTDTQYF
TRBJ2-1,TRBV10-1,CASSDMEIGSYNEQFF
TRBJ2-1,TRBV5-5,CASSLSSGAINEQFF
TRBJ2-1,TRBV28,CASSRGGWDNEQFF
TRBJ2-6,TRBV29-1,CSVGTPSGANVLTF
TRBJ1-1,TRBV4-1,CASSQGGYTEAFF
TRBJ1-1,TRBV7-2,CASSRGDRYTEAFF
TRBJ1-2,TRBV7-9,CASSIGTGDGYTF
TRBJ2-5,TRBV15,CATGGTETQYF
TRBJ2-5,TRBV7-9,CASSLPSKETQYF
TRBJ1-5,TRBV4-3,CASSQDNSRHTPQHF
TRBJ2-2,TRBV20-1,CSARLGVLNTGELFF
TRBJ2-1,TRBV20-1,CSAQVDNEQFF
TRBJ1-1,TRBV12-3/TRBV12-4,CASRGAAGTEAFF
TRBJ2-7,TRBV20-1,CSARGDGTSGASLYEQYF
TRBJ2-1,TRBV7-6,CASSRLRLGLSYNEQFF
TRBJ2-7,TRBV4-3,CASSPHSSNSYEQYF
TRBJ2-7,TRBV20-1,CSSPLGGAMFNEQYF
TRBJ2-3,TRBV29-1,CSVAWTGLPTDTQYF
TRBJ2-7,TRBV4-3,CASSQDRTPDYEQYF